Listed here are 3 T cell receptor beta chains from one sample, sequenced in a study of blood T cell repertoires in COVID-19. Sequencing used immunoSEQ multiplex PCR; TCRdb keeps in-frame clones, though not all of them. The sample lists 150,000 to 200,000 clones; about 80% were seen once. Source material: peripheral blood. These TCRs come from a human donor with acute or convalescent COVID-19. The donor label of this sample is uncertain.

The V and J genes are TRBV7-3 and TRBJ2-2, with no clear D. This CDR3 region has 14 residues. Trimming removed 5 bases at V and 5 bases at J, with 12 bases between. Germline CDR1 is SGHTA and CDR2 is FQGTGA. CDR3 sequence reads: CASSPIGATGELFF. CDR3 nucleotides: TGTGCCAGCAGCCCGATCGGAGCAACCGGGGAGCTGTTTTTT.

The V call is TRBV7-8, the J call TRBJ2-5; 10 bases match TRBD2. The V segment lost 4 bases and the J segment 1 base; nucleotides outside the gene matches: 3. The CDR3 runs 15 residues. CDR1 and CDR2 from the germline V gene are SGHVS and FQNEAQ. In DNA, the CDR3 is TGTGCCAGCAGCTCCTGGACTAGCGGCCAAGAGACCCAGTACTTC. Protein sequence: CASSSWTSGQETQYF.

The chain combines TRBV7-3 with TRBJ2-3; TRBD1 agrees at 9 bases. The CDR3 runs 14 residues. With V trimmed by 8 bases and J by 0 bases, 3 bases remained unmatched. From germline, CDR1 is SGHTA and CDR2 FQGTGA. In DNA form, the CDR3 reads TGTGCCAGCGGGACAGGGACTAGCACAGATACGCAGTATTTT. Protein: CASGTGTSTDTQYF.